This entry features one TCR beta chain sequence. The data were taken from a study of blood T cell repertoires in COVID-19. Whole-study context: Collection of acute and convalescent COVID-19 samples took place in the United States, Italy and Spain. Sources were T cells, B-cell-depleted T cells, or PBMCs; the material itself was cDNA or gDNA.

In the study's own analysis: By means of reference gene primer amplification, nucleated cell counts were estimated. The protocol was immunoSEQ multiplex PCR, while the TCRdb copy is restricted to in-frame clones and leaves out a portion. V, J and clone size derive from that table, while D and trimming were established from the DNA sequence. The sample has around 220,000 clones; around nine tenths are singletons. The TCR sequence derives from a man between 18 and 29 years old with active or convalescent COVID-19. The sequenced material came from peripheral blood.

The CDR3: CASSYTGRETQYF. In DNA, the CDR3 is TGTGCCAGCAGTTATACAGGGCGGGAGACCCAGTACTTC. The chain recombines TRBV6-5 with TRBJ2-5; D might be TRBD1 (6 bases). The ends were cut back, 3 bases at V and 5 bases at J, with 10 bases in the middle. Per the germline V gene, CDR1 is MNHEY and CDR2 is SVGAGI. CDR3 size: 13 residues.